This T cell receptor beta chain was observed in a study of blood T cell repertoires in COVID-19. Original processing notes: Researchers report that nucleated cell counts were estimated from reference gene primer amplification. The data were produced by immunoSEQ multiplex PCR, yet TCRdb's version contains in-frame clones alone and is incomplete. That table gives V, J and clone size, and the DNA gave D and trimming. The sample carries 250,000 to 300,000 clones, approximately 83% recorded once. Germline V lookup: CDR1 SGHVS, CDR2 FNYEAQ. CDR3 size: 17 residues. V lost 6 bases to trimming and J lost 0 bases; unmatched junction nucleotides: 7.

The TCR sequence derives from a woman aged 70-85 years with acute or convalescent COVID-19. The sample was peripheral blood. The V gene is TRBV7-6, the J gene TRBJ2-6; TRBD1 aligns across 8 bases. The CDR3 DNA reads as TGTGCCAGCAGTAACTACGGGACAGGCTCTGGGGCCAACGTCCTGACTTTC. Translating it yields CASSNYGTGSGANVLTF. Combining the CDR3 with reference TRBV7-6 and TRBJ2-6 gives the whole variable domain GAGVSQSPRYKVTKRGQDVALRCDPISGHVSLYWYRQALGQGPEFLTYFNYEAQQDKSGLPNDRFSAERPEGSISTLTIQRTEQRDSAMYRCASSNYGTGSGANVLTFGAGSRLTVL.